A single sample gave rise to the 16 T cell receptor beta chains below, sequenced in a study of CD4 and CD8 cells across lung adenocarcinoma regions (dated by TCRdb to 2016 to 2019). Libraries were built with PCR. The sequencer was a HiSeq X Ten. Using fastp trimming at Q25 and MiXCR clonotype assembly, TCRdb reanalyzed the public sequencing data and kept in-frame beta chains. Rows are combined by CDR3 protein, so each entry shows the most common genes and DNA. The sample includes 11,000 or so distinct CDR3 sequences, with 53% observed a single time. 30% to 40% of the sample is in the top ten clones. The sequenced sample was CD8+ T cells from the center of a lung tumor. The sample's cell subset or site label is to be understood as: tumor center region. Receptors originate from a female donor with lung adenocarcinoma. The CD4 and CD8 labels of this study may be unreliable.

V is TRBV27 and J is TRBJ1-1; TRBD1 is a possible D gene (5 bases). From germline, CDR1 is MNHEY and CDR2 SMNVEV (reference sequence). Trimming pared 1 base from V and 0 bases from J, leaving 9 bases between. CDR3 size: 15 residues. CDR3 amino acids: CASSLWGDMNTEAFF. The DNA of the CDR3 is TGTGCCAGCAGTTTATGGGGGGATATGAACACTGAAGCTTTCTTT.

The chain combines TRBV27 with TRBJ2-5; D remains ambiguous. V lost 6 bases, J lost 10 bases, and 18 bases lay in between. The CDR3 runs to 13 residues. The germline V gene encodes CDR1 MNHEY and CDR2 SMNVEV (reference sequence). Here the CDR3 DNA reads TGTGCCAGCAGAGGGCTTGACCAAGACATCCAGTACTTC. The encoded protein is CASRGLDQDIQYF.

The V gene is TRBV7-2, the J gene TRBJ2-5; tentatively, D is TRBD2 (6 bases). V was cut by 5 bases and J by 5 bases, with 18 bases left in between. The CDR3 has 15 amino acids. Germline V gene sequence: CDR1 SGHTA, CDR2 FQGNSA. This chain's CDR3 is CASSLIRDLGETQYF. CDR3 nucleotides: TGTGCCAGCAGCCTTATTCGGGACTTGGGGGAGACCCAGTACTTC.

This clonotype was counted ten times or more. The V and J genes are TRBV6-1 and TRBJ2-1; the match to TRBD2 covers 9 bases. The J call is uncertain, as TRBJ2-5 better fits the DNA end. The CDR3 is 15 amino acids. Germline CDR1 is MNHNS and CDR2 is SASEGT. The CDR3: CATRGVAGDPETQYF. As DNA, the CDR3 is TGTGCCACCCGGGGGGTAGCGGGGGACCCGGAGACCCAGTACTTC.

The chain carries TRBV6-1 and TRBJ2-4; perhaps D is TRBD1 or TRBD2 (5 bases each). Trimming stripped 4 bases from V and 13 bases from J, with 26 bases between. The CDR3 has 16 residues. Germline V lookup: CDR1 MNHNS, CDR2 SASEGT. DNA of the CDR3: TGTGCCAGCAGTGTTACGGGGCACCCAACCAAAGACACGCAGTACTTC. This codes for CASSVTGHPTKDTQYF.

The chain carries TRBV4-1 and TRBJ2-1, with D tentatively TRBD2 (6 bases). The V gene's germline CDR1 is MGHRA and CDR2 YSYEKL. V was pared by 1 base and J by 0 bases, with 10 bases between. This CDR3 contains 16 residues. CDR3 nucleotides: TGCGCCAGCAGCCAAGTGGCGGGGAGCTCCTACAATGAGCAGTTCTTC. This gives the protein CASSQVAGSSYNEQFF.

A remark on this clonotype: A junction end diverges from the germline sequence, so it may reflect a read error. This chain joins TRBV14 and TRBJ2-3; no clear D gene. Germline CDR1 SGHDN, CDR2 FVKESK. This CDR3 is 15 amino acids long. CDR3 DNA: TGTGCCAGGGGCCAACATGGCGTGGGGTCCAATAAGCAGTATTTC. Amino acid sequence: CARGQHGVGSNKQYF.

Written as DNA, the CDR3 is TGTGCCAGCAGCTCTCTAGTGGACCCGACCACCGGGGAGCTGTTTTTT. It codes for CASSSLVDPTTGELFF. The gene calls are TRBV5-6 and TRBJ2-2, with D unresolved. The CDR3 spans 16 residues. V lost 3 bases, J lost 4 bases, and 16 bases lay in between. Germline V gene data show CDR1 as SGHDT and CDR2 as YYEEEE.

The chain joins TRBV10-1 to TRBJ2-1, with TRBD2 matching over 14 bases. CDR1 is WNHNN and CDR2 is SYGVQD in the germline V gene (reference sequence). V was pared by 3 bases and J by 7 bases, with 8 bases of the junction left unmatched. This CDR3 has 17 amino acids. The CDR3 sequence: CASSDPGTSGRRNEQFF. DNA for the CDR3: TGCGCCAGCAGTGATCCCGGGACTAGCGGGAGAAGGAATGAGCAGTTCTTC.

By share of the sample, this clonotype is medium-sized. V is TRBV6-1 and J is TRBJ2-1; a weak D match, TRBD2 (6 bases). V was shortened by 3 bases and J by 0 bases, with 12 bases between the two germline ends. The CDR3 extends over 16 amino acids. Per the germline V gene, CDR1 is MNHNS and CDR2 is SASEGT. The CDR3 loop is CASSDGQGGSYNEQFF. The CDR3 DNA reads TGTGCCAGCAGTGACGGTCAGGGAGGCTCCTACAATGAGCAGTTCTTC.

Points on this clonotype: At one boundary the junction diverges from the germline segment, which might be a read error. The chain recombines TRBV27 with TRBJ2-1; no clear D gene. Germline lookup yields CDR1 MNHEY and CDR2 SMNVEV (reference sequence). The CDR3 contains 15 residues. Written as DNA, the CDR3 is TGTGCCAGCAGGAAAATGTCAAGCTCCTACAATGAGCAGTTCTTT. Encoded protein: CASRKMSSSYNEQFF.

This rearrangement joins TRBV10-1 to TRBJ2-3; D perhaps matches TRBD1 (5 bases). V gave up 0 bases and J gave up 4 bases, with 8 bases separating them. Germline loops: CDR1 WNHNN, CDR2 SYGVQD (reference sequence). The CDR3 contains 14 residues. The CDR3 nucleotides read TGCGCCAGCAGTGAGTCTACAGGTTCAGATACGCAGTATTTT. The encoded protein is CASSESTGSDTQYF.

On this clonotype itself: A junction end diverges from the germline sequence, so it may reflect a read error. The rearrangement uses TRBV11-2 and TRBJ2-3; 7 bases align to TRBD2. The CDR3 has 15 amino acids. From germline, CDR1 is SGHAT and CDR2 FQNNGV. The CDR3 bases are TGTGCCGGCGGCTATGGGGGGGGTAGCCAAGATACGCAGTATTTC. It is translated as CAGGYGGGSQDTQYF.

The chain links TRBV27 to TRBJ2-1; no reliable D call. The J call could be wrong; TRBJ2-7 is a better fit for the DNA end. Germline-derived CDR1 and CDR2 are MNHEY and SMNVEV (reference sequence). CDR3 length equals 14 residues. The CDR3 sequence: CASSRALSPYEQYF. CDR3 DNA sequence: TGTGCCAGCAGCCGGGCCCTGAGCCCCTACGAGCAGTACTTC.

The V and J genes are TRBV6-5 and TRBJ1-2; no reliable D call. This CDR3 is built from 12 residues. Trimming left V 2 bases short and J 7 bases short, with 8 bases between. Germline lookup yields CDR1 MNHEY and CDR2 SVGAGI. CDR3 nucleotide sequence: TGTGCCAGCAGTTACCCCGGGCTTGGCTACACCTTC. This sequence encodes CASSYPGLGYTF.

The chain combines TRBV15 with TRBJ2-1; no clear D gene. Germline V gene data show CDR1 as LNHNV and CDR2 as YYDKDF (reference sequence). V dropped 0 bases and J dropped 6 bases, with 9 bases sitting between them. CDR3 length: 14 residues. The CDR3 nucleotides are TGTGCCACCAGCAGAGACCGCGAGTTCAATGAGCAGTTCTTC. This codes for CATSRDREFNEQFF.